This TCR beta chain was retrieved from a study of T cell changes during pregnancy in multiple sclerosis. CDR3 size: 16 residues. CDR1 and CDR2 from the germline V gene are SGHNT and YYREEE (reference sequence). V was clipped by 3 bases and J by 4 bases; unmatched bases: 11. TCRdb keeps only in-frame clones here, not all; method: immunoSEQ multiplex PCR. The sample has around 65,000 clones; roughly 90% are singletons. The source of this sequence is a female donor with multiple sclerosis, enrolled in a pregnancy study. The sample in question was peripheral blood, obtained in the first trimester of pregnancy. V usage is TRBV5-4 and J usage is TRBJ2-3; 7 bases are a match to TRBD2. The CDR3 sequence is CASSSTSAGDADTQYF. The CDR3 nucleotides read TGTGCCAGCAGCTCTACCTCCGCGGGAGACGCAGATACGCAGTATTTT.